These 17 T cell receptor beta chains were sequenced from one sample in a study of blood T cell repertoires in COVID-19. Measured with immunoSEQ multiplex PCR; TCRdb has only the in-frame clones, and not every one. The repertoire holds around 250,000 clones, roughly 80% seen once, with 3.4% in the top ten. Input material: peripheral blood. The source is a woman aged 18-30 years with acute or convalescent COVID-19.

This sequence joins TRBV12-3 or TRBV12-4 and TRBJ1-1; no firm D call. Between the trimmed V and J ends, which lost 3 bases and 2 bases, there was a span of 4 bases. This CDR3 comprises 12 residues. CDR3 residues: CASSFLNTEAFF. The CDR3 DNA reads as TGTGCCAGCAGTTTTCTTAACACTGAAGCTTTCTTT.

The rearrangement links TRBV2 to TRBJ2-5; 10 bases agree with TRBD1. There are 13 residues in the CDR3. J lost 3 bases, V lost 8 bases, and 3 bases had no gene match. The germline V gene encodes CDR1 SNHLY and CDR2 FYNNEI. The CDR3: CASLGQGKETQYF. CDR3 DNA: TGTGCCAGCCTGGGACAGGGGAAAGAGACCCAGTACTTC.

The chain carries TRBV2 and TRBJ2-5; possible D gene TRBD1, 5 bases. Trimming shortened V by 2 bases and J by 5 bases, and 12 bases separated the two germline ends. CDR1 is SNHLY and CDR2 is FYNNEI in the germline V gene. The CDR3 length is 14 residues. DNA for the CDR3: TGTGCCAGCAGTGAATGGCAGGGCGGCGAGACCCAGTACTTC. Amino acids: CASSEWQGGETQYF.

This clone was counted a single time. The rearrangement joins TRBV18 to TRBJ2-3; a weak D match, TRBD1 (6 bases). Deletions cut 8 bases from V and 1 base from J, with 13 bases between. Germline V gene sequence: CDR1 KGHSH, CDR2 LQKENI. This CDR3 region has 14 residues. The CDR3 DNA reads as TGTGCCAGCGCGGAAGCAGGGGGCACAGATACGCAGTATTTT. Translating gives CASAEAGGTDTQYF.

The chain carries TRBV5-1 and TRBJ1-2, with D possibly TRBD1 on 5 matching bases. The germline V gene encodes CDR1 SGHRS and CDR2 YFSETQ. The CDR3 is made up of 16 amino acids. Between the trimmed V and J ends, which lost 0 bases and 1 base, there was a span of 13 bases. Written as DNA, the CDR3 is TGCGCCAGCAGCTTGGTGGGCAGGGAACGTAACTATGGCTACACCTTC. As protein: CASSLVGRERNYGYTF.

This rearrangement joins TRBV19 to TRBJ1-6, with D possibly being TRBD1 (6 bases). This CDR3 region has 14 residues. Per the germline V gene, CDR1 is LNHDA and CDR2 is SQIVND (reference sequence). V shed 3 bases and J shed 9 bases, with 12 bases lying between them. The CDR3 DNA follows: TGTGCCAGTAGTATCGGGGACATTCGTTCACCCCTCCACTTT. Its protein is CASSIGDIRSPLHF.

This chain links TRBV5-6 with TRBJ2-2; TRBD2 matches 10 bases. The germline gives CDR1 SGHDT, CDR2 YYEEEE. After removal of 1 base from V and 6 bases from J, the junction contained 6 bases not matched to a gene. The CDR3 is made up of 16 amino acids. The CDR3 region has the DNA TGTGCCAGCAGCTTGATGGAGCGGGAGGGGTCCGGGGAGCTGTTTTTT. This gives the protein CASSLMEREGSGELFF.

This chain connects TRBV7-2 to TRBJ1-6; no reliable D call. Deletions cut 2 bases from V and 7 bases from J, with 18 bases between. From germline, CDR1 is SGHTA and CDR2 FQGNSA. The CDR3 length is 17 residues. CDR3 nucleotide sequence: TGTGCCAGCAGCTTAAGCCCGACACGGGGAAGGAATTCACCCCTCCACTTT. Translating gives CASSLSPTRGRNSPLHF.

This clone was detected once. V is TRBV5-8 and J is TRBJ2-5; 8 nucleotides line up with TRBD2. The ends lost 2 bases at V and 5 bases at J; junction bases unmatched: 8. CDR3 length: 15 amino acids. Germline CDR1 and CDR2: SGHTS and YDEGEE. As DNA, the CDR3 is TGTGCCAGCAGCTTTTCTTCTCGGGAGGGGGAGACCCAGTACTTC. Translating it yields CASSFSSREGETQYF.

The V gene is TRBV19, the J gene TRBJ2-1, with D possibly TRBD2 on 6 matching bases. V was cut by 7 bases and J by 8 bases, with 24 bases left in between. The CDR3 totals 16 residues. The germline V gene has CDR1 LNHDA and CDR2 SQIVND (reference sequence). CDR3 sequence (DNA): TGTGCCAGTACGCGGGTCTCTGGACTAAGTTTCTATGAGCAGTTCTTC. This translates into CASTRVSGLSFYEQFF.

The DNA for the CDR3 is TGTGCCAGCAGCAAAGTCCCGGGGGGAGTGGACACTGAAGCTTTCTTT. It yields the protein CASSKVPGGVDTEAFF. The chain employs TRBV21-1 and TRBJ1-1. TRBV21-1 is a pseudogene segment. The CDR3 is 16 residues long.

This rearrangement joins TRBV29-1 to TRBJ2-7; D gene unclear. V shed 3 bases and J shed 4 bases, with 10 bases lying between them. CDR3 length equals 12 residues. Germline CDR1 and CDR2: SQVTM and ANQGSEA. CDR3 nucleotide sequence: TGCAGCGTTGAGGGCACCGGTTACGAGCAGTACTTC. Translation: CSVEGTGYEQYF.

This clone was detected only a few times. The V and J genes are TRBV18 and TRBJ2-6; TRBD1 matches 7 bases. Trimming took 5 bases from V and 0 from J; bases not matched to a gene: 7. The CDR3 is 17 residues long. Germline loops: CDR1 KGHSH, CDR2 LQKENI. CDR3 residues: CASSLTGNPSGANVLTF. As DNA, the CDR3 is TGTGCCAGCTCATTGACAGGGAATCCCTCTGGGGCCAACGTCCTGACTTTC.

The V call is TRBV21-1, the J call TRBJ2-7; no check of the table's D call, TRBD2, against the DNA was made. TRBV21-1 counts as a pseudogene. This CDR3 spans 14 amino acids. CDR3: CASSKVSGSYEQYF. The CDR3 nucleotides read TGTGCCAGCAGCAAAGTGAGCGGAAGCTACGAGCAGTACTTC.

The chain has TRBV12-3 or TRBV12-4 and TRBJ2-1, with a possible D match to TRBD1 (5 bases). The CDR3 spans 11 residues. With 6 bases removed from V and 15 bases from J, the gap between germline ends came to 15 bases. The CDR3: CASSRQGKLFF. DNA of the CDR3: TGTGCCAGCAGCCGTCAGGGTAAGCTGTTCTTC.

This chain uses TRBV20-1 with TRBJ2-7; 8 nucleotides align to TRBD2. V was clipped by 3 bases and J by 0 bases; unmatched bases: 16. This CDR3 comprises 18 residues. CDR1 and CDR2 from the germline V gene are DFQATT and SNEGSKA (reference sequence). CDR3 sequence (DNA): TGCAGTGCTAGTACCATAATTGTTAGCGGGGCTAGCTCCTACGAGCAGTACTTC. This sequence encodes CSASTIIVSGASSYEQYF.

CDR3: CASSYSSARGGYEQYF. In DNA, the CDR3 is TGTGCCAGCAGTTACTCATCAGCCCGGGGAGGTTACGAGCAGTACTTC. The chain is built from TRBV6-5 and TRBJ2-7; a possible D gene is TRBD2 (6 bases). Trimming cost V 0 bases and J 4 bases, with 16 bases left between them. The germline CDR1 and CDR2 sequences are MNHEY and SVGAGI. This CDR3 is built from 16 residues.